The 2 T cell receptor beta chains presented below share a single source sample, sequenced in a study of T cells after yellow fever vaccination (dated by TCRdb to between 2018 and 2020). Library creation used 5' RACE. Reads for this sample came from an Illumina HiSeq 2500. TCRdb redid the processing of the public reads, applying fastp at Q25 and MiXCR, and retained in-frame beta chains. Each entry merges the rows of one CDR3 protein and shows their most common DNA and genes. The sample yields about 630,000 distinct CDR3 sequences; approximately 13% were counted once. In total, the top ten clones hold approximately 15% of the sample. The sample's treatment or condition label is to be understood as: live attenuated yellow fever vaccine strain. The sample here was PBMCs, taken on the day of the yellow fever booster vaccination. The receptors originated from a young man who received the YFV17D yellow fever vaccine.

The V gene is TRBV27, the J gene TRBJ2-1, with D unresolved. Trimming removed 0 bases from V and 7 bases from J, with 10 bases in between. The CDR3 loop spans 14 amino acids. CDR1 and CDR2 (germline): MNHEY, SMNVEV (reference sequence). The CDR3 here is CASSLSPHVNEQFF. The CDR3 coding sequence is TGTGCCAGCAGTTTATCGCCCCATGTGAATGAGCAGTTCTTC.

A few counts support this clonotype. The chain couples TRBV18 to TRBJ2-7; TRBD1 agrees at 8 bases. V shed 3 bases, J shed 1 base, and the junction held 8 bases outside the gene matches. Germline CDR1 reads KGHSH; CDR2 reads LQKENI. The CDR3 length is 16 residues. The CDR3 is CASSPNRGVGSYEQYF. CDR3 in DNA: TGTGCCAGCTCACCCAACAGGGGGGTAGGATCCTACGAGCAGTACTTC.